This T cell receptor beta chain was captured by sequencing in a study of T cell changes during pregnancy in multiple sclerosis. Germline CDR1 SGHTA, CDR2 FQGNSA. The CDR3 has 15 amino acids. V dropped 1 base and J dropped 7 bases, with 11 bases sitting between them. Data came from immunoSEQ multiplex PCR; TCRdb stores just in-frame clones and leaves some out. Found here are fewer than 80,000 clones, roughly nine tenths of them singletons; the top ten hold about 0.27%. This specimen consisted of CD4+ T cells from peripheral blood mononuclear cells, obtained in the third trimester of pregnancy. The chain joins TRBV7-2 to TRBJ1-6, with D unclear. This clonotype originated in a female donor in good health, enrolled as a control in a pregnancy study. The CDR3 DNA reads TGTGCCAGCAGCTTAGTTCGCCCAGTAAATTCACCCCTCCACTTT. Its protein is CASSLVRPVNSPLHF. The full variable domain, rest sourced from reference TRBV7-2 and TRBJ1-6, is GAGVSQSPSNKVTEKGKDVELRCDPISGHTALYWYRQSLGQGLEFLIYFQGNSAPDKSGLPSDRFSAERTGGSVSTLTIQRTQQEDSAVYLCASSLVRPVNSPLHFGNGTRLTVT.